This is a list of T cell receptor beta chains from one sample in a study of cytomegalovirus exposure and HLA in healthy donors. Repertoires were generated with immunoSEQ multiplex PCR, while TCRdb's copy carries only in-frame clones and drops some. The specimen's table records around 200,000 clones. Sequencing was performed on PBMCs. The receptors shown here come from a girl aged 2 to 10 in good health and CMV-seropositive. Both conserved end residues are part of each CDR3. D genes are given only for firm matches.

D,J,V,CDR3,DNA
TRBD2,TRBJ2-5,TRBV11-3,CASSLQGGQETQYF,TGTGCCAGCAGCTTACAGGGAGGGCAAGAGACCCAGTACTTC
NA,TRBJ2-7,TRBV28,CASSSDRNEQYF,TGTGCCAGCAGTTCCGACAGGAACGAGCAGTACTTC
NA,TRBJ2-4,TRBV28,CASSQPGAKNIQYF,TGTGCCAGCAGTCAGCCGGGGGCCAAAAACATTCAGTACTTC
TRBD1,TRBJ1-4,TRBV5-1,CASRTGQGLNMGEKLFF,TGCGCCAGCAGAACGGGACAGGGTTTGAATATGGGCGAAAAACTGTTTTTT
NA,TRBJ2-2,TRBV5-4,CASSLQAAGPGELFF,TGTGCCAGCAGCTTGCAAGCGGCCGGGCCCGGGGAGCTGTTTTTT
TRBD2,TRBJ2-7,TRBV19,CASSSDSGRADEQYF,TGTGCCAGTAGTTCCGATAGCGGGAGGGCGGACGAGCAGTACTTC
NA,TRBJ2-7,TRBV27,CASSLLAGRTYEQYF,TGTGCCAGCAGTTTATTGGCAGGGCGAACCTACGAGCAGTACTTC
NA,TRBJ1-1,TRBV27,CASKANTEAFF,TGTGCCAGCAAAGCGAACACTGAAGCTTTCTTT
NA,TRBJ2-6,TRBV7-2,CASSLADRRRPSSGANVLTF,TGTGCCAGCAGCTTAGCAGACAGACGTCGTCCCTCCTCTGGGGCCAACGTCCTGACTTTC
NA,TRBJ2-6,TRBV27,CARPAREYGCSGANVLTF,NA
NA,TRBJ1-2,TRBV5-1,CASSRGAGSHNYGYTF,TGCGCCAGCAGCCGGGGGGCTGGGTCACATAACTATGGCTACACCTTC
TRBD1,TRBJ1-1,TRBV6-5,CATTRGQGNTEAFF,TGTGCCACCACCCGTGGACAGGGGAACACTGAAGCTTTCTTT
TRBD2,TRBJ2-1,TRBV14,CASSQPGLAGGNEQFF,TGTGCCAGCAGCCAACCCGGACTAGCGGGTGGCAATGAGCAGTTCTTC
NA,TRBJ2-7,TRBV27,CASSFGGDLYF,TGTGCCAGCAGTTTTGGCGGGGATCTGTACTTC
NA,TRBJ2-7,TRBV10-2,CASSESGGGYEQYF,TGCGCCAGCAGTGAGTCGGGGGGAGGATACGAGCAGTACTTC
NA,TRBJ2-5,TRBV20-1,CSAPGQETQYF,TGCAGTGCTCCCGGCCAAGAGACCCAGTACTTC
TRBD1,TRBJ1-2,TRBV28,CASSPPGQGFGYTF,TGTGCCAGCAGTCCGCCCGGACAGGGGTTTGGCTACACCTTC
TRBD2,TRBJ2-2,TRBV29-1,CSVEEGGPGELFF,TGCAGCGTTGAGGAGGGAGGGCCCGGGGAGCTGTTTTTT
TRBD2,TRBJ2-1,TRBV13,CASSSGLAEYNEQFF,TGTGCCAGCAGCTCTGGACTAGCGGAATACAATGAGCAGTTCTTC
NA,TRBJ1-1,TRBV28,CASRRRRTTEAFF,TGTGCCAGCAGGCGACGGAGGACCACTGAAGCTTTCTTT
TRBD2,TRBJ2-3,TRBV7-3,CASSPTSSSTDTQYF,TGTGCCAGCAGCCCGACTAGCAGCAGCACAGATACGCAGTATTTT
NA,TRBJ1-1,TRBV29-1,CSVWSRAEAFF,TGCAGCGTCTGGAGCCGCGCTGAAGCTTTCTTT
TRBD1,TRBJ2-7,TRBV27,CASNSLGGTGTREQYF,TGTGCCAGCAATTCTTTGGGGGGGACAGGGACGCGCGAGCAGTACTTC
NA,TRBJ2-3,TRBV18,CASSPMTTIHLVDTQYF,TGTGCCAGCTCACCTATGACTACGATCCATCTAGTAGATACGCAGTATTTT
NA,TRBJ2-5,TRBV7-2,CASSALGGPETQYF,TGTGCCAGCAGCGCCCTAGGAGGTCCGGAGACCCAGTACTTC
TRBD1,TRBJ1-1,TRBV2,CASSDRTGSPEAFF,TGTGCCAGCAGTGATCGGACAGGAAGCCCTGAAGCTTTCTTT
TRBD2,TRBJ2-7,TRBV5-5,CASSPGLAGGKQYF,TGTGCCAGCAGCCCCGGACTAGCGGGAGGGAAGCAGTACTTC
TRBD2,TRBJ2-2,TRBV5-4,CASSFHVGLAGGGELFF,TGTGCCAGCAGCTTCCACGTCGGACTAGCGGGAGGCGGGGAGCTGTTTTTT
NA,TRBJ1-5,TRBV6-1,CASSPRTASNQPQHF,TGTGCCAGCAGTCCCCGGACAGCTAGTAATCAGCCCCAGCATTTT
TRBD2,TRBJ2-1,TRBV28,CASSFGGRLAGSYNEQFF,TGTGCCAGCAGTTTTGGGGGTAGACTAGCGGGCTCCTACAATGAGCAGTTCTTC
NA,TRBJ1-1,TRBV30,CAWSPGTHYEAFF,TGTGCCTGGAGTCCCGGGACACACTATGAAGCTTTCTTT